This T cell receptor beta chain was profiled in a study of CD8+CD57+ T cells in acquired aplastic anemia. Study-level information: Sorting CD4+ and CD8+ cells gave DNA averaging approximately 3 ug. Healthy donors gave about 9.8 million reads on average for CD4+ cells.

General study findings and limits: With respect to CD8+ Simpson's diversity, patients and controls did not differ significantly. Around 27 sequences, all CD8+ CDR3, were shared between patients and controls.

Germline-derived CDR1 and CDR2 are WNHNN and SYGVQD (reference sequence). This CDR3 is built from 13 residues. TCR beta VDJ and CDR3 were profiled, and genomic DNA was the template. TCRdb recomputed calls from the reads with MiXCR, one row per CDR3 protein. The sample yields 55,000 to 80,000 distinct CDR3 sequences, 50% to 55% seen once. With respect to this clonotype: The antigen is undetermined. An end of the junction does not agree with germline; a read error may underlie this.

The rearrangement links TRBV10-1 to TRBJ2-2; TRBD2 might be the D (7 bases). What was sequenced was sorted CD4+, CD8+, or CD8+CD57+ T cells (not recorded which) from PBMCs. The clonotype originates from a human donor in good health, serving as a control. The CDR3 protein is CASSEGEAGGLFF. The DNA of the CDR3 is TGCGCCAGCAGTGAGGGGGAGGCCGGGGGGCTGTTCTTT.